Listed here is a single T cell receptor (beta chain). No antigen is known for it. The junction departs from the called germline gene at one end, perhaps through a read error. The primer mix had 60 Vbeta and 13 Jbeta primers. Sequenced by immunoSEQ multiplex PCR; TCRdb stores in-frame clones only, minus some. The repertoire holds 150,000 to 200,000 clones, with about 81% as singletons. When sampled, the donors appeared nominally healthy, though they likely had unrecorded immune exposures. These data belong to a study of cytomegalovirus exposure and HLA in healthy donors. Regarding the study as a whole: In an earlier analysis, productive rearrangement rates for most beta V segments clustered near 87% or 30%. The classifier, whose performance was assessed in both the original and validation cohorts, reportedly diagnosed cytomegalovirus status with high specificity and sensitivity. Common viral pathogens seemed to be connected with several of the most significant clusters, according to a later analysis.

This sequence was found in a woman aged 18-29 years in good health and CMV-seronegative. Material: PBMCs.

CDR3 DNA sequence: TGTGCCAGTAGCCCGACAGACAAAAGCTCCTACGGGCAGTACTTC. Translation gives CASSPTDKSSYGQYF. J is TRBJ2-7 and V is TRBV19; a possible D gene is TRBD1 (5 bases). Looked up from germline, CDR1 is LNHDA and CDR2 is SQIVND (reference sequence). The CDR3 covers 15 residues.